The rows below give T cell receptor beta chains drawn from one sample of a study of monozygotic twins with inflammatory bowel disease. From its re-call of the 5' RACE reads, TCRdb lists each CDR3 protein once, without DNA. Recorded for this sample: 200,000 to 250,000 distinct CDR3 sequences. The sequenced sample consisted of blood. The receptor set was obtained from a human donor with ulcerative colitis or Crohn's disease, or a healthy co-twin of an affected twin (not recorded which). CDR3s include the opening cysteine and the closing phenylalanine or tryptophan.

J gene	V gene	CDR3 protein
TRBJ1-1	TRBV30	CAWSVLGTANTEAFF
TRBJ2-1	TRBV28	CASSSREHEQFF
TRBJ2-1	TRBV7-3	CASSLRGAGYNEQFF
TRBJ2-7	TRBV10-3	CAISELRGVDLYEQYF
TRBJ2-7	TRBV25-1	CASSGSNYEQYF
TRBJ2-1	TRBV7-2	CASSFSGYNEQFF
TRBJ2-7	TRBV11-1	CASSSPGQGAYRSYEQYF
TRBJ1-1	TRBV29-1	CSVDATMNTEAFF
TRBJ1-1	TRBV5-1	CASSLSGQALMNTEAFF
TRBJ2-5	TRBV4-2	CASSQESDRGETQYF
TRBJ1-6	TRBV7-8	CASSLVTNSPLHF
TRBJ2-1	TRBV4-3	CASSQDGGRAWNEQFF
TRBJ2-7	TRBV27	CASSLGTPHDYEQYF
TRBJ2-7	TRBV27	CASRRGISDSYEQYF
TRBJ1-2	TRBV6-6	CASRSGQGQYGYTF
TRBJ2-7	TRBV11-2	CASSLSSSTSYEQYF
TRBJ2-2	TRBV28	CASSLEGAGIGELFF
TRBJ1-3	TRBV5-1	CASSYSGPQQAGNTIYF
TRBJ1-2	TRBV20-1	CSARTGQGDGYTF
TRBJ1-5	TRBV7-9	CASSLGAPYSNQPQHF
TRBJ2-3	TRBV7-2	CASSLGEPTGADTQYF
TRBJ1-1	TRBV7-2	CASSFGRKNTEAFF
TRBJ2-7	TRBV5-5	CASSLVSNPYEQYF
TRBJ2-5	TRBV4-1	CASSQDVGIQETQYF
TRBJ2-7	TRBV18	CASSVDRADEQYF
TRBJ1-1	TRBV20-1	CSARPPGGSTEAFF
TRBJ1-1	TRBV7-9	CASSLAAANTEAFF
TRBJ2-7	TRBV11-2	CASSLATGGYEQYF
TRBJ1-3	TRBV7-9	CASAVGSGNTIYF
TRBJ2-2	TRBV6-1	CASTSGRGNTGELFF
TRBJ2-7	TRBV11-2	CASSPLTGIGEQYF
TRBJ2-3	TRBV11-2	CASSTHPGTGVSTQYF
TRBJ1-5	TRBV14	CASSHNNQPQHF
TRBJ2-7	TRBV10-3	CASQSSPSSYEQYF
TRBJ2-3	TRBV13	CASSSPGGHTDTQYF
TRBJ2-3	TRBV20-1	CSAPRPNYLDTQYF
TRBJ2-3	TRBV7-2	CASSTDTDTQYF
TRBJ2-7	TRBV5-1	CASSPTGVDYEQYF
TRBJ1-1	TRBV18	CASSPREGKNTEAFF
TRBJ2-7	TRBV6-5	CASSYSRTAMSYEQYF
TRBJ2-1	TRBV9	CASSGSYGNEQFF
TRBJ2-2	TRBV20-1	CSAAGLAGLTNTGELFF
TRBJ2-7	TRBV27	CASSLSLRTGSYEQYF
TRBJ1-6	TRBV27	CASSFRTRSSYNSPLHF
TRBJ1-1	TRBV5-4	CASSDSGTGGTEAFF
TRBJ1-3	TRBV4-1	CASSRAGAGNTIYF
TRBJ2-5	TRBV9	CASSSRQDQETQYF
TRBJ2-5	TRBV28	CASSLAQGATQETQYF
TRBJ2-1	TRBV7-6	CASSFGTSYNEQFF
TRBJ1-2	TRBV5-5	CASSSLSTGLGYTF
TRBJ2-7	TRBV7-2	CASSLAQRGASGEQYF
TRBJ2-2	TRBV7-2	CASSTRTGGTGELFF
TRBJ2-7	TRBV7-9	CASSHRDGTYEQYF
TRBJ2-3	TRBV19	CANSPGQGRSSTDTQYF
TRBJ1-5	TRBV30	CAWSVSWGDGQPQHF
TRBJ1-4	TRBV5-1	CASSLVGKEKLFF
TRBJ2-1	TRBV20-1	CSARLAGVNEQFF
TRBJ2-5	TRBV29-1	CSAGTGVYQETQYF